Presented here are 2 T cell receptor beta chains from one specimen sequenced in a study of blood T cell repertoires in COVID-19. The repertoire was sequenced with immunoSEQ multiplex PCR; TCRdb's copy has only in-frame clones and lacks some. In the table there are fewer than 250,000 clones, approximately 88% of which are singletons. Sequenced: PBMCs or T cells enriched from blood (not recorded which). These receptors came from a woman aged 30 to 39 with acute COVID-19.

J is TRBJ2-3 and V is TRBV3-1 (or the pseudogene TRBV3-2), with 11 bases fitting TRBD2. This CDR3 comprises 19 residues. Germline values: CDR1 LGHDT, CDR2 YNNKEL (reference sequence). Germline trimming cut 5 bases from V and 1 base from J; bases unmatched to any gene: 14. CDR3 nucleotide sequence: TGTGCCAGCAGCGCCCAACTAGCGGGGGCCCATGGGGGCACAGATACGCAGTATTTT. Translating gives CASSAQLAGAHGGTDTQYF.

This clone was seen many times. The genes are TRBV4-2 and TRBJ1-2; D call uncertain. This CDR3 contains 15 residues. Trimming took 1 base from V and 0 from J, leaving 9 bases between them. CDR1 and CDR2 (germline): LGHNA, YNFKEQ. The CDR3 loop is CASSQAVGSNYGYTF. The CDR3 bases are TGTGCCAGCAGCCAAGCTGTCGGTTCTAACTATGGCTACACCTTC.